The clone carrying this T cell receptor (beta chain) was detected once. Its cognate antigen is unknown. The data stem from a study of T cells in Graves' hyperthyroidism and ophthalmopathy. The study, taken as a whole, reports: Stable hyperthyroidism and ophthalmopathy were separated using 13 V-J signatures. Ophthalmopathy, as predicted by the model, came a median approximately 6.5 months after the prediction.

With duration under 3 months, ophthalmopathy was active: Clinical Activity Score at least 3, NOSPECS at least 4. Amplification targeted TCR beta CDR3 regions from RNA transcripts. TCR CDR3 underwent first-round RT-PCR with the HTBI primer set. MiXCR was run by TCRdb on the multiplex PCR reads, yielding one entry per CDR3 protein. The sample lists under 400,000 distinct CDR3 sequences, about 15% occurring once. Germline V CDR1 and CDR2: DFQATT, SNEGSKA (reference sequence). Trimming left V 4 bases short and J 7 bases short, with 10 bases between. This CDR3 is 12 amino acids long. Sequencing was carried out using blood. This TCR was sampled from a woman aged 55 to 70 with Graves' ophthalmopathy. The genes are TRBV20-1 and TRBJ1-4; possibly TRBD1 for D (5 bases). The CDR3 spells CSAMRDLEKLFF. The CDR3 DNA reads TGCAGTGCTATGCGGGACCTTGAAAAACTGTTTTTT.